This TCR beta chain originates from a study of T cells in Graves' hyperthyroidism and ophthalmopathy. Every diagnosis used clinical symptoms, serum thyroxine and TRAb, thyroid ultrasound and orbital computed tomography. Germline V gene sequence: CDR1 SGHRS, CDR2 YFSETQ. This CDR3 contains 14 residues. The ends were cut back, 1 base at V and 8 bases at J, with 12 bases in the middle. Authors of the study amplified TCR beta CDR3 regions from RNA transcripts. First-round RT-PCR targeting the TCR CDR3 was performed with the HTBI primer set. TCRdb passed the multiplex PCR reads through MiXCR, listing each CDR3 protein once. The repertoire holds under 650,000 distinct CDR3 sequences, with roughly 15% as singletons.

The rearrangement uses TRBV5-1 and TRBJ1-4, with D maybe TRBD1 (5 bases). The material sequenced was blood. The TCR comes from a woman in her 30s with Graves' hyperthyroidism. The CDR3 DNA reads as TGCGCCAGCAGCTTGTTTCAGGAGGGGGAAAAACTGTTTTTT. This translates into CASSLFQEGEKLFF.